One sample yielded the 29 T cell receptor beta chains listed below, sequenced in a study of blood T cell repertoires in COVID-19 (dated by TCRdb to 2020 to 2021). The method behind the library was the immunoSEQ multiplex PCR assay. TCRdb's version of the immuneACCESS table is confined to in-frame rearrangements and falls short of the full clone set. An unresolved V gene accounts for under half of the shortfall where checked; the remainder is of unknown origin. The sample table records 200,000 to 250,000 clones; approximately 84% of these occur just once. Roughly 4.2% of the sample rests with the top ten. Material for sequencing was peripheral blood. The receptors here all came from a man over 45 with acute or convalescent COVID-19.

The gene calls are TRBV6-5 and TRBJ1-1; 7 bases align to TRBD1. Germline V gene lookup returns CDR1 MNHEY and CDR2 SVGAGI. The CDR3 totals 14 residues. Trimming took 2 bases from V and 1 from J; bases not matched to a gene: 1. In nucleotides, the CDR3 is TGTGCCAGCAGTTACGGGACAGCGAACACTGAAGCTTTCTTT. This translates into CASSYGTANTEAFF.

This clone was seen only once. The chain recombines TRBV11-2 with TRBJ1-1; 7 nucleotides align to TRBD1. V shed 7 bases, J shed 3 bases, and the junction held 11 bases outside the gene matches. This CDR3 contains 15 residues. Germline CDR1 SGHAT, CDR2 FQNNGV. CDR3 amino acids: CASTRRPGQYTEAFF. The DNA of the CDR3 is TGTGCCAGCACCCGACGCCCGGGACAGTACACTGAAGCTTTCTTT.

V gene TRBV6-5 combines with J gene TRBJ1-2; 8 bases align to TRBD1. CDR3 size: 13 residues. From germline, CDR1 is MNHEY and CDR2 SVGAGI. J lost 3 bases, V lost 8 bases, and 5 bases had no gene match. The CDR3 nucleotides are TGTGCCAGCCGCAGGGGGCGCGACTATGGCTACACCTTC. It translates to CASRRGRDYGYTF.

The V gene is TRBV27, the J gene TRBJ1-5; D might be TRBD1 (6 bases). Germline V lookup: CDR1 MNHEY, CDR2 SMNVEV (reference sequence). V lost 3 bases, J lost 6 bases, and 12 bases lay in between. CDR3 length: 14 residues. CDR3: CASSFTGLGQPQHF. CDR3 in DNA: TGTGCCAGCAGTTTCACAGGGCTGGGTCAGCCCCAGCATTTT.

The rearrangement joins TRBV2 to TRBJ1-2; tentatively, D is TRBD1 (6 bases). The CDR3 contains 13 residues. Deletions cut 1 base from V and 8 bases from J, with 11 bases between. Germline CDR1 SNHLY, CDR2 FYNNEI. The CDR3 loop reads CASSEGTVEGYTF. The CDR3 DNA reads TGTGCCAGCAGTGAAGGGACAGTGGAGGGCTACACCTTC.

This chain links TRBV29-1 with TRBJ2-7, with 7 bases aligning to TRBD2. This CDR3 contains 15 residues. V shed 4 bases, J shed 5 bases, and the junction held 14 bases outside the gene matches. Germline V gene lookup returns CDR1 SQVTM and CDR2 ANQGSEA. CDR3: CSVGGGWGSEDEQYF. CDR3 nucleotides: TGCAGCGTTGGCGGGGGTTGGGGGTCTGAGGACGAGCAGTACTTC.

This clone has only one observation. The V gene is TRBV5-6, the J gene TRBJ2-5; possibly TRBD2 for D (6 bases). The V end lost 0 bases, the J end lost 3 bases, and 21 bases lay between the germline ends. This CDR3 region has 18 residues. Germline values: CDR1 SGHDT, CDR2 YYEEEE. Written as DNA, the CDR3 is TGTGCCAGCAGCTTGGTGGTTTCGGCAGGGAGGAGTAAAGAGACCCAGTACTTC. It yields the protein CASSLVVSAGRSKETQYF.

The V and J genes are TRBV6-5 and TRBJ1-1; D remains unclear. Trimming took 6 bases from V and 11 from J, leaving 19 bases between them. CDR3 length: 13 amino acids. Germline V gene sequence: CDR1 MNHEY, CDR2 SVGAGI. The CDR3 reads CASSAADSPSAFF. The DNA for the CDR3 is TGTGCCAGCAGCGCGGCGGATTCCCCCTCCGCTTTCTTT.

CDR3 in DNA: TGTGCCAGCAGCCAATGGGCGGGGGAGGCACGACAGCCCCAGCATTTT. Residues: CASSQWAGEARQPQHF. The gene calls are TRBV4-2 and TRBJ1-5; D may be TRBD1 (5 bases). The CDR3 extends over 16 amino acids. Germline CDR1 reads LGHNA; CDR2 reads YNFKEQ. The V and J ends lost 2 bases and 7 bases respectively, with 18 bases between them.

The chain combines TRBV18 with TRBJ1-2; 10 nucleotides line up with TRBD1. Per the germline V gene, CDR1 is KGHSH and CDR2 is LQKENI. V lost 2 bases, J lost 8 bases, and 8 bases stayed unmatched. The CDR3 has 15 amino acids. This CDR3 is CASSPRETGGRGYTF. The CDR3 nucleotides are TGTGCCAGCTCACCAAGAGAGACAGGGGGCCGGGGCTACACCTTC. The variable domain in full, with the rest retrieved from reference TRBV18 and TRBJ1-2, is NAGVMQNPRHLVRRRGQEARLRCSPMKGHSHVYWYRQLPEEGLKFMVYLQKENIIDESGMPKERFSAEFPKEGPSILRIQQVVRGDSAAYFCASSPRETGGRGYTFGSGTRLTVV.

This clone was recorded only once. The V gene is TRBV5-4, the J gene TRBJ2-6; D uncertain. The V gene's germline CDR1 is SGHNT and CDR2 YYREEE (reference sequence). This CDR3 spans 18 amino acids. V was cut by 0 bases and J by 1 base, with 14 bases left in between. Here the CDR3 DNA reads TGTGCCAGCAGCTTGGGGCTAGTTGGTCAATCTGGGGCCAACGTCCTGACTTTC. As protein: CASSLGLVGQSGANVLTF.

The chain recombines TRBV6-4 with TRBJ1-1; no clear D gene. The CDR3 runs 13 residues. Per the germline V gene, CDR1 is MRHNA and CDR2 is SNTAGT. Trimming left V 2 bases short and J 1 base short, with 5 bases between. In DNA, the CDR3 is TGTGCCAGCAGTGACCAGGAGAACACTGAAGCTTTCTTT. Protein: CASSDQENTEAFF.

This CDR3 is CASSFLLTGGGSDTQYF. DNA for the CDR3: TGTGCCAGCAGCTTCCTACTGACAGGGGGCGGGTCAGATACGCAGTATTTT. V gene TRBV7-9 combines with J gene TRBJ2-3; 10 nucleotides agree with TRBD1. The CDR3 is 17 amino acids. V was clipped by 3 bases and J by 4 bases; unmatched bases: 10. Germline CDR1 SEHNR, CDR2 FQNEAQ (reference sequence).

This rearrangement joins TRBV5-1 to TRBJ2-7; 9 bases map to TRBD1. With V trimmed by 3 bases and J by 5 bases, 15 bases remained unmatched. There are 17 residues in the CDR3. Germline CDR1 and CDR2: SGHRS and YFSETQ. CDR3 protein: CASSYYLARTGDHEQYF. The CDR3 nucleotides are TGCGCCAGCAGCTACTACCTAGCCAGGACAGGGGACCACGAGCAGTACTTC.

J is TRBJ1-5 and V is TRBV12-3 or TRBV12-4; D not resolved. This CDR3 spans 12 amino acids. V lost 0 bases, J lost 8 bases, and 5 bases lay in between. This CDR3 is CASSLAPEPQHF. Written as DNA, the CDR3 is TGTGCCAGCAGTTTAGCGCCAGAGCCCCAGCATTTT.

The V call is TRBV25-1, the J call TRBJ1-3; 7 bases line up with TRBD1. V shed 6 bases and J 4 bases; nucleotides not matched to a gene: 9. The CDR3 is 15 amino acids. The V gene's germline CDR1 is MGHDK and CDR2 SYGVNS. The CDR3 region is CASRNRGLGGNTIYF. CDR3 nucleotides: TGTGCCAGCAGGAACAGGGGATTGGGAGGAAACACCATATATTTT.

The chain uses TRBV18 and TRBJ1-1; D is possibly TRBD1 (5 bases). The CDR3 is 13 amino acids. Between the trimmed V and J ends, which lost 8 bases and 1 base, there was a span of 11 bases. Germline CDR1 is KGHSH and CDR2 is LQKENI. CDR3 DNA: TGTGCCAGCACTCGACAGACGAACACTGAAGCTTTCTTT. This gives the protein CASTRQTNTEAFF.

This clone was observed a few times. This chain links TRBV25-1 with TRBJ1-1; the D gene is possibly TRBD1 (6 bases). Germline lookup yields CDR1 MGHDK and CDR2 SYGVNS. V lost 7 bases to trimming and J lost 0 bases, with 9 bases between them. The CDR3 length is 13 residues. DNA for the CDR3: TGTGCCAGCAAGAAGGGGGTGAACACTGAAGCTTTCTTT. Residues: CASKKGVNTEAFF.

The chain carries TRBV5-4 and TRBJ2-2, with 7 bases aligning to TRBD2. The CDR3 length is 14 residues. Germline V gene sequence: CDR1 SGHNT, CDR2 YYREEE (reference sequence). V was pared by 4 bases and J by 7 bases, with 7 bases of the junction left unmatched. CDR3 protein: CASSPGGRGGELFF. CDR3 coding DNA: TGTGCCAGCAGCCCCGGGGGGAGGGGCGGGGAGCTGTTTTTT. Together with reference TRBV5-4 and TRBJ2-2, the CDR3 gives the full variable domain: ETGVTQSPTHLIKTRGQQVTLRCSSQSGHNTVSWYQQALGQGPQFIFQYYREEENGRGNFPPRFSGLQFPNYSSELNVNALELDDSALYLCASSPGGRGGELFFGEGSRLTVL.

V usage is TRBV6-5 and J usage is TRBJ1-1; TRBD1 might be the D (5 bases). The CDR3 extends over 15 amino acids. Trimming shortened V by 0 bases and J by 3 bases, and 11 bases separated the two germline ends. In germline, CDR1 is MNHEY, CDR2 SVGAGI. CDR3 nucleotides: TGTGCCAGCAGTTACTCCCAGGGCTTTGACACTGAAGCTTTCTTT. It translates to CASSYSQGFDTEAFF.

The chain couples TRBV21-1 to TRBJ2-7; the D call in the table, TRBD2, was not verified against the DNA. TRBV21-1 is recorded as a pseudogene. The CDR3 is 13 amino acids. The CDR3 here is CASRREAPEEQYF. CDR3 sequence (DNA): TGTGCCAGCAGAAGAGAGGCGCCTGAAGAGCAGTACTTC.

The chain couples TRBV10-3 to TRBJ1-2; 10 nucleotides agree with TRBD1. Germline V gene data show CDR1 as ENHRY and CDR2 as SYGVKD. J was trimmed by 1 base and V by 10 bases; bases with no gene match: 3. The CDR3 spans 13 residues. The CDR3 loop is CATDRGGNYGYTF. The CDR3, as DNA: TGTGCCACGGACAGGGGGGGTAACTATGGCTACACCTTC.

The chain uses TRBV18 and TRBJ1-1; maybe TRBD1 (5 bases). Germline V gene lookup returns CDR1 KGHSH and CDR2 LQKENI. The CDR3 is 16 residues long. Trimming cost V 3 bases and J 2 bases, with 16 bases left between them. CDR3 DNA sequence: TGTGCCAGCTCACCCCTTACGGGGGTATCAAACACTGAAGCTTTCTTT. It specifies CASSPLTGVSNTEAFF.

The gene calls are TRBV6-5 and TRBJ1-2; 7 bases are shared with TRBD1. The CDR3 contains 13 residues. The germline CDR1 and CDR2 sequences are MNHEY and SVGAGI. The V gene end was trimmed by 6 bases and the J gene end by 8 bases; junction bases not matched to a gene: 9. CDR3 sequence (DNA): TGTGCCAGCAGCCGAACAGGGGCGGGGGGCTACACCTTC. This gives the protein CASSRTGAGGYTF.

CDR3 loop: CASSLSRMDGGEGYTF. CDR3 sequence (DNA): TGCGCCAGCAGCTTGAGCCGGATGGATGGAGGAGAAGGCTACACCTTC. The V gene is TRBV5-1, the J gene TRBJ1-2; no firm D call. V dropped 1 base and J dropped 8 bases, with 21 bases sitting between them. Per germline, CDR1 SGHRS and CDR2 YFSETQ. CDR3 length: 16 amino acids.

This clone has a count of ten or more. The chain recombines TRBV6-5 with TRBJ2-7, with D possibly being TRBD1 (5 bases). Germline V lookup: CDR1 MNHEY, CDR2 SVGAGI. The V and J ends lost 0 bases and 4 bases respectively, with 10 bases between them. This CDR3 region has 14 residues. Here the CDR3 reads CASSYSQPGYEQYF. The CDR3 DNA follows: TGTGCCAGCAGTTACTCACAGCCAGGGTACGAGCAGTACTTC.

V and J are TRBV24-1 and TRBJ2-1, with 7 bases lining up with TRBD2. The CDR3 extends over 16 amino acids. Germline V gene lookup returns CDR1 KGHDR and CDR2 SFDVKD. Trimming cost V 5 bases and J 4 bases; bases outside gene matches: 10. CDR3 protein: CATSGGSGAAYNEQFF. The DNA of the CDR3 is TGTGCCACCAGTGGGGGGAGCGGGGCGGCGTACAATGAGCAGTTCTTC.

This chain connects TRBV7-9 to TRBJ1-1; no firm D call. Germline assignment: CDR1 SEHNR and CDR2 FQNEAQ (reference sequence). Deletions cut 3 bases from V and 4 bases from J, with 12 bases between. This CDR3 has 14 residues. Here the CDR3 DNA reads TGTGCCAGCAGCTTTGGGTTCGGGATCACTGAAGCTTTCTTT. Translating it yields CASSFGFGITEAFF.

The chain recombines TRBV2 with TRBJ2-7; weak D call: TRBD1 (6 bases). Trimming took 2 bases from V and 10 from J, leaving 15 bases between them. The CDR3 contains 13 residues. Germline V lookup: CDR1 SNHLY, CDR2 FYNNEI. CDR3 DNA sequence: TGTGCCAGCAGTGAATGGGGTATGGGGGCTCAGTACTTC. Translating gives CASSEWGMGAQYF.